Included here is one T cell receptor beta chain sequence, with context. Its cognate antigen is unknown. This sample's time point: sample taken at primary tumor resection. Material for sequencing was whole RNA from tumor, nontumor lung or frozen PBMC, left unsorted. The 60 to 80 donors had untreated early-stage non-small cell lung cancer. Unmatched junction bases numbered 10, after V lost 8 bases and J lost 0 bases. The length of the CDR3 is 16 residues. Germline assignment: CDR1 MNHEY and CDR2 SVGEGT. Carried by each TCR cDNA molecule was a unique molecular identifier. TCRdb re-called the 5' RACE reads through MiXCR, storing one row per CDR3 protein. The sample has 39,000 or so distinct CDR3 sequences; roughly 7.4% are singletons. The data were taken from a study of spatial heterogeneity in lung cancer. Study-wide background: Unique TCR and UMI combinations averaged more than ten appearances each in raw reads.

Findings and limits, study-wide: More often at tumor resection than at routine follow-up, ubiquitous expanded tumor TCRs were detected in the blood.

The receptor was derived from a male donor with early-stage non-small cell lung cancer. Sequences were derived from PBMCs, sampled at surgery. The chain carries TRBV6-2 or TRBV6-3 and TRBJ2-5; 9 bases line up with TRBD2. For the CDR3, the DNA is TGTGCCAGCCGCCGGCGTGGCGGGGGGGACCAAGAGACCCAGTACTTC. It specifies CASRRRGGGDQETQYF.